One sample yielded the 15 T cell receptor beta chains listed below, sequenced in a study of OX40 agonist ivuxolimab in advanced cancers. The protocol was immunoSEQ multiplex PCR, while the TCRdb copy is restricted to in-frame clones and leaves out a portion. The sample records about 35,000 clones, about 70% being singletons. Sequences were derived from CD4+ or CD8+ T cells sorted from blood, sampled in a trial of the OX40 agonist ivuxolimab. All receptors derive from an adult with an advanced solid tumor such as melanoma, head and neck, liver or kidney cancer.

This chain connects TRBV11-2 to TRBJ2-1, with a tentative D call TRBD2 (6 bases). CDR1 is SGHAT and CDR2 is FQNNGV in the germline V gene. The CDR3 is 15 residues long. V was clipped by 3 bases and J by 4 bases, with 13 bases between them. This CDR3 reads CASSFAPGLYNEQFF. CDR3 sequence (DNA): TGTGCCAGCAGCTTCGCGCCGGGACTTTACAATGAGCAGTTCTTC.

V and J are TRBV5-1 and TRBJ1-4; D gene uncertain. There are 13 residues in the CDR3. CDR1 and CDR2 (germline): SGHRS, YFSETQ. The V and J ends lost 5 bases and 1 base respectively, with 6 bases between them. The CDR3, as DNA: TGCGCCAGCAGGTCAGGAACTAATGAAAAACTGTTTTTT. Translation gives CASRSGTNEKLFF. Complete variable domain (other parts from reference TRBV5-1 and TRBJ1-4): KAGVTQTPRYLIKTRGQQVTLSCSPISGHRSVSWYQQTPGQGLQFLFEYFSETQRNKGNFPGRFSGRQFSNSRSEMNVSTLELGDSALYLCASRSGTNEKLFFGSGTQLSVL.

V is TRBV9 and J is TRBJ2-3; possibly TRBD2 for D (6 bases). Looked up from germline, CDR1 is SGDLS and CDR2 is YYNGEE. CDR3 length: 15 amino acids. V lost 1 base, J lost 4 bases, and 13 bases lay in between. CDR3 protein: CASSVMGREADTQYF. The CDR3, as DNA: TGTGCCAGCAGCGTAATGGGCAGGGAGGCAGATACGCAGTATTTT.

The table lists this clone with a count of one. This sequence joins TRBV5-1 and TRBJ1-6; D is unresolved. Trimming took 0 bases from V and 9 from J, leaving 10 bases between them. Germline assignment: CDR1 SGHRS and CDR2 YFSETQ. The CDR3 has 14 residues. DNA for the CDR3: TGCGCCAGCAGCTTGGGAACGGCCTCTTCACCCCTCCACTTT. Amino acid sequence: CASSLGTASSPLHF.

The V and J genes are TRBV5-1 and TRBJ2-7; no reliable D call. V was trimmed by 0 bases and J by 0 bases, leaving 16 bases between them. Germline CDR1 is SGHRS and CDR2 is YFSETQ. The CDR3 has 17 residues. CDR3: CASSLGSRRGNSYEQYF. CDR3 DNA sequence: TGCGCCAGCAGCTTGGGGTCGCGGCGAGGCAACTCCTACGAGCAGTACTTC.

In DNA form, the CDR3 reads TGTGCCAGCAGCGTATTTTCCGGGACAGGGAGAAATGAAAAACTGTTTTTT. This gives the protein CASSVFSGTGRNEKLFF. This rearrangement joins TRBV9 to TRBJ1-4, with TRBD1 matching over 9 bases. The CDR3 extends over 17 amino acids. CDR1 and CDR2 from the germline V gene are SGDLS and YYNGEE. V was pared by 1 base and J by 5 bases, with 9 bases of the junction left unmatched. Combining the CDR3 with reference TRBV9 and TRBJ1-4 gives the whole variable domain DSGVTQTPKHLITATGQRVTLRCSPRSGDLSVYWYQQSLDQGLQFLIQYYNGEERAKGNILERFSAQQFPDLHSELNLSSLELGDSALYFCASSVFSGTGRNEKLFFGSGTQLSVL.

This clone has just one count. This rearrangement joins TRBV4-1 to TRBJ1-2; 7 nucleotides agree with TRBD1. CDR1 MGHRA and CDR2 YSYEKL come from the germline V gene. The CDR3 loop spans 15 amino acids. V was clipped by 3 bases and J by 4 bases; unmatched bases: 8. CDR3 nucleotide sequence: TGCGCCAGCAGCCAGGGGGGAGGGGGCCTCTATGGCTACACCTTC. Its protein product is CASSQGGGGLYGYTF.

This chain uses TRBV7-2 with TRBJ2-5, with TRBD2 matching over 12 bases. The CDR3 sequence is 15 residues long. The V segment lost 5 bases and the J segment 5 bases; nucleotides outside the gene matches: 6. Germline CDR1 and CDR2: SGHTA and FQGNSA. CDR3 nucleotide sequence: TGTGCCAGCAGCCCTAGCGGGGGGGCCTGGGAGACCCAGTACTTC. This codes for CASSPSGGAWETQYF.

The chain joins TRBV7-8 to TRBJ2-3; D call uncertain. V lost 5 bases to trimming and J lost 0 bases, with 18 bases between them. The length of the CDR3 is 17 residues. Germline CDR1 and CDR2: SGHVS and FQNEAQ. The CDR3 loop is CASSPLGVGLSTDTQYF. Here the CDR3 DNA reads TGTGCCAGCAGCCCCCTCGGCGTAGGCCTTAGCACAGATACGCAGTATTTT.

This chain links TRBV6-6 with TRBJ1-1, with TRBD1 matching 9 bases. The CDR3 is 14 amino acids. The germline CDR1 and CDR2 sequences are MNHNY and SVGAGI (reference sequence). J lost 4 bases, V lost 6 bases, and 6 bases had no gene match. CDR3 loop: CASRSGQGSTEAFF. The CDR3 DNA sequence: TGTGCCAGCAGATCCGGACAGGGGAGCACTGAAGCTTTCTTT.

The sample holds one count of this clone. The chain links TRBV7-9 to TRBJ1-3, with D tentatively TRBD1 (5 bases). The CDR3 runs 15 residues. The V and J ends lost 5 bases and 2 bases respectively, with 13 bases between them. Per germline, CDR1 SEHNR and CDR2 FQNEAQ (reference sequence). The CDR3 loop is CASSHLGGAGNTIYF. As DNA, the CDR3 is TGTGCCAGCAGCCACCTGGGGGGGGCTGGAAACACCATATATTTT.

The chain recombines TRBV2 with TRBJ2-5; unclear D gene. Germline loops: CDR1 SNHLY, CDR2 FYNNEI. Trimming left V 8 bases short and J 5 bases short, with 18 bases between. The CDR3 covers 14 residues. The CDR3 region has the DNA TGTGCCAGCTTAAGCGTAGCTAACGGGGAGACCCAGTACTTC. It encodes CASLSVANGETQYF.

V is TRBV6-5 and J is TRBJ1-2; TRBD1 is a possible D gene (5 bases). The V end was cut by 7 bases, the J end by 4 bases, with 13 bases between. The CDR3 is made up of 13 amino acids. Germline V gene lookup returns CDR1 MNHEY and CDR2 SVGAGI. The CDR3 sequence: CASTLTGLYGYTF. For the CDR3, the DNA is TGTGCCAGCACCCTCACAGGCCTCTATGGCTACACCTTC.

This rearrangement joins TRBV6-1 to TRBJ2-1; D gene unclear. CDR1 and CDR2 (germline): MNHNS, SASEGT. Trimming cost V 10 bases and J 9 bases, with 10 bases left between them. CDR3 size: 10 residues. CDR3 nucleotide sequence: TGTGCCACAAGCCCCGGTGAGCAGTTCTTC. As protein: CATSPGEQFF.

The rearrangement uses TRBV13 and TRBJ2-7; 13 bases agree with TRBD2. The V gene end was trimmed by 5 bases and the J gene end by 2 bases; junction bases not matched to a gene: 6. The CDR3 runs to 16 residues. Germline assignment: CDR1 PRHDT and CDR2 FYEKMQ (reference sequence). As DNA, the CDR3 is TGTGCCAGCAGCCACGGACTAGCGGGGGAAACCTACGAGCAGTACGTC. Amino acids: CASSHGLAGETYEQYV.